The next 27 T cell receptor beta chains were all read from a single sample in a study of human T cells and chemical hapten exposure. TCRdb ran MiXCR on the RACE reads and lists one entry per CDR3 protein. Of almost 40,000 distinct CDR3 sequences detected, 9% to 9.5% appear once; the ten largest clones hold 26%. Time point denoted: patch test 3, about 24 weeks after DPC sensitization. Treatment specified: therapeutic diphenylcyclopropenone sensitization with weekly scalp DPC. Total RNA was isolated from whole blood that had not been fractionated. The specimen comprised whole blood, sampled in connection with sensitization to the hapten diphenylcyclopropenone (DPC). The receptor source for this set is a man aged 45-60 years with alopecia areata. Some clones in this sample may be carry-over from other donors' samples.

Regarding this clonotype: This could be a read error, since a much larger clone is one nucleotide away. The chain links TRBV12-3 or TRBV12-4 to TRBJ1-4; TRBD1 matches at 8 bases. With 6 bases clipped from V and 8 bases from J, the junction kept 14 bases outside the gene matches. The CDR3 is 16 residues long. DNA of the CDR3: TGTGCCAGCAGACCCCCCGGACAGGGAAGAATAGAAAAACTGTTTTTT. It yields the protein CASRPPGQGRIEKLFF.

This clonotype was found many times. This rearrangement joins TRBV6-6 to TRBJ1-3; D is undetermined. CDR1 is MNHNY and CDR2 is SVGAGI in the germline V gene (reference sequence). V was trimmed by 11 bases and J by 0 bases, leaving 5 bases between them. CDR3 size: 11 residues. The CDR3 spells CAASSGNTIYF. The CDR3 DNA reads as TGTGCCGCTTCCTCTGGAAACACCATATATTTT.

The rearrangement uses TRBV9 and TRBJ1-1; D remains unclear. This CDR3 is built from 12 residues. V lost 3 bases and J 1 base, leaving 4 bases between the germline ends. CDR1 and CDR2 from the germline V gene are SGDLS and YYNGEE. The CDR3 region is CASSAPNTEAFF. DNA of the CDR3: TGTGCCAGCAGCGCCCCGAACACTGAAGCTTTCTTT.

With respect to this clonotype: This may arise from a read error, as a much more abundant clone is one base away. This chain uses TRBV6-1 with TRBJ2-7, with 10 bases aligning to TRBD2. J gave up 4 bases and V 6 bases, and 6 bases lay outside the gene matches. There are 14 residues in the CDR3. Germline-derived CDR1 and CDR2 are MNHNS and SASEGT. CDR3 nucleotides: TGTGCCAGCAGCGGACTAGCGGTGGCATACGAGCAGTACTTC. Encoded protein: CASSGLAVAYEQYF.

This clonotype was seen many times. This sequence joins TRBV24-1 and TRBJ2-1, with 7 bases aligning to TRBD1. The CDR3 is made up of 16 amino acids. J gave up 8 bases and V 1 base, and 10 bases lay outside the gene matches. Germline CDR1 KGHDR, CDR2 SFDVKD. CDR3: CATSDFSGTALDEQFF. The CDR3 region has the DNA TGTGCCACCAGTGATTTCTCCGGGACAGCATTGGATGAGCAGTTCTTC.

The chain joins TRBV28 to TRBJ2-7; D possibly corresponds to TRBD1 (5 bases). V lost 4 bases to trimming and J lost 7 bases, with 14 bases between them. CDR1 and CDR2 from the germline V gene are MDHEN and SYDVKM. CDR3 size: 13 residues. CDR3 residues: CASSSDTPEEQYF. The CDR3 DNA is TGTGCCAGCAGTTCGGACACCCCTGAGGAGCAGTACTTC.

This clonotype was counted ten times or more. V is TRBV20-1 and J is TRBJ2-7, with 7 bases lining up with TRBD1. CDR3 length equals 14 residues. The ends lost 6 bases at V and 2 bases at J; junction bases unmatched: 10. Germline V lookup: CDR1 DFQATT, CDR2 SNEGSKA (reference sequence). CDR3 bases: TGCAGTGCGGACAGGCGAGGGGGTGCCTACGAGCAGTACTTC. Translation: CSADRRGGAYEQYF.

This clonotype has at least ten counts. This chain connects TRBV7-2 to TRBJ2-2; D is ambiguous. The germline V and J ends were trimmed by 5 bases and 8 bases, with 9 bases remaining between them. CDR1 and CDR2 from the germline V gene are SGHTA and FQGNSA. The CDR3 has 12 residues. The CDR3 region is CASSRPPGELFF. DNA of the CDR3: TGTGCCAGCAGCCGACCACCTGGGGAGCTGTTTTTT.

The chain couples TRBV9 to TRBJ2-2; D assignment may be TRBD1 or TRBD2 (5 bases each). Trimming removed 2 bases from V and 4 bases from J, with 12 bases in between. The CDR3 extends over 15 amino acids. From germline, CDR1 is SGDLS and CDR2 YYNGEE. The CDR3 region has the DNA TGTGCCAGCAGCGTCCAGGGAGTAAGCACCGGGGAGCTGTTTTTT. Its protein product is CASSVQGVSTGELFF.

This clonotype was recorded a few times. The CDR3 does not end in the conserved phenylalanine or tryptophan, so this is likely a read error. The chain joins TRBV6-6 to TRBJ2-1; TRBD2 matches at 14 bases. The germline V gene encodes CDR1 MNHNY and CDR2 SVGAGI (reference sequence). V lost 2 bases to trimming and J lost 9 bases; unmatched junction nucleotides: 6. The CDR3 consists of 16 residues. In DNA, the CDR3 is TGTGCCAGCAGTTACCCGGGACTAGCGGGAGATCGTGAGCAGTTCTCC. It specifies CASSYPGLAGDREQFS.

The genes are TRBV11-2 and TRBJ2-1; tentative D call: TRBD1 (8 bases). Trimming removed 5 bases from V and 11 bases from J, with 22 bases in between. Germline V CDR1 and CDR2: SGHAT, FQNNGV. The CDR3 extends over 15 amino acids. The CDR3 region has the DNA TGTGCCAGCAGCCCCCAGGGGGGGGCAGGGGGCAAGCAGTTCTTC. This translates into CASSPQGGAGGKQFF.

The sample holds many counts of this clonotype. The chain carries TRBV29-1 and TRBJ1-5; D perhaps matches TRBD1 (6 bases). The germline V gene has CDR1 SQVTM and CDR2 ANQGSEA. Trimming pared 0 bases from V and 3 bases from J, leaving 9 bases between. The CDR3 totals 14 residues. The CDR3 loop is CSVEEGAANQPQHF. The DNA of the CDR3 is TGCAGCGTTGAAGAGGGGGCCGCCAATCAGCCCCAGCATTTT.

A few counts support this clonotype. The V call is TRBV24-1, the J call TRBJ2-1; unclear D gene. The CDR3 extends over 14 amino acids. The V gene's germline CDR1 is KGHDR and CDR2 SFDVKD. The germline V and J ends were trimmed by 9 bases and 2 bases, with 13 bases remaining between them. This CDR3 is CATQSSEPYNEQFF. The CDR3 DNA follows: TGTGCCACCCAATCGTCAGAGCCCTACAATGAGCAGTTCTTC.

The CDR3 region has the DNA TGCAGCGGTCACAGGGGCGATGGATCCTACAATGAGCAGTTCTTC. Translating gives CSGHRGDGSYNEQFF. This sequence joins TRBV29-1 and TRBJ2-1, with 7 bases that match TRBD1. V trimming: 7 bases; J trimming: 1 base; junction bases outside the gene matches: 10. CDR3 size: 15 residues. CDR1 SQVTM and CDR2 ANQGSEA come from the germline V gene.

CDR3: CASSISVDNGYTF. CDR3 in DNA: TGTGCCAGTAGTATATCTGTTGACAATGGCTACACCTTC. The chain is built from TRBV19 and TRBJ1-2; D gene unclear. The CDR3 sequence is 13 residues long. Germline CDR1 and CDR2: LNHDA and SQIVND (reference sequence). V lost 2 bases and J 6 bases, leaving 10 bases between the germline ends.

CDR3 sequence: CASSLGQYLYEQYF. The CDR3 DNA sequence: TGTGCCAGCAGCCTCGGACAGTATCTATACGAGCAGTACTTC. J is TRBJ2-7 and V is TRBV5-6; perhaps TRBD1 as D (6 bases). Trimming took 4 bases from V and 4 from J, leaving 15 bases between them. The CDR3 extends over 14 amino acids. Germline V gene lookup returns CDR1 SGHDT and CDR2 YYEEEE.

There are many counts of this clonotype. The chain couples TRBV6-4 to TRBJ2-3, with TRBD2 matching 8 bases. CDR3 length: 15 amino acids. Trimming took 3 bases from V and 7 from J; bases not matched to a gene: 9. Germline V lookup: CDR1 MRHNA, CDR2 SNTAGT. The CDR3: CASSEGSGNVHTQYF. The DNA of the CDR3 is TGTGCCAGCAGTGAGGGTAGCGGGAATGTACATACGCAGTATTTT.

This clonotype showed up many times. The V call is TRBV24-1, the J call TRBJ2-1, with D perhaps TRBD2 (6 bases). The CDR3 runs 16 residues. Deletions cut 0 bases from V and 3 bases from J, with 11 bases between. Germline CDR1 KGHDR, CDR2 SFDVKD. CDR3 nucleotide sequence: TGTGCCACCAGTGATTTGGGGCGGGGAGACTACAATGAGCAGTTCTTC. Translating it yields CATSDLGRGDYNEQFF.

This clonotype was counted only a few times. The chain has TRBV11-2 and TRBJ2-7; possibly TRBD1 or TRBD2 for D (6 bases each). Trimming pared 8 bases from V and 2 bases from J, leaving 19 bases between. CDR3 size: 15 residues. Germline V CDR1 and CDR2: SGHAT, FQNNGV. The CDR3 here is CASGKRGAHAYEQYF. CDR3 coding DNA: TGTGCCAGCGGAAAGAGGGGGGCGCACGCCTACGAGCAGTACTTC.

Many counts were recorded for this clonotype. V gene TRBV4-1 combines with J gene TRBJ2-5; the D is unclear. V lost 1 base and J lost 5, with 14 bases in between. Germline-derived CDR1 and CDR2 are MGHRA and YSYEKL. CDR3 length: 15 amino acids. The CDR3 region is CASSQGPIRTETQYF. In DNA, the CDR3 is TGCGCCAGCAGCCAAGGCCCGATCCGGACGGAGACCCAGTACTTC.

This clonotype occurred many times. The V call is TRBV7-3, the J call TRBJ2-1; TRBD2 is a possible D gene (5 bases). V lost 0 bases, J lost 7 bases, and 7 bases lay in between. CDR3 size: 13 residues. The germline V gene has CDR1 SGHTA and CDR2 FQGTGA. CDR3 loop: CASSLTSVNEQFF. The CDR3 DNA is TGTGCCAGCAGCTTAACTAGCGTAAATGAGCAGTTCTTC.

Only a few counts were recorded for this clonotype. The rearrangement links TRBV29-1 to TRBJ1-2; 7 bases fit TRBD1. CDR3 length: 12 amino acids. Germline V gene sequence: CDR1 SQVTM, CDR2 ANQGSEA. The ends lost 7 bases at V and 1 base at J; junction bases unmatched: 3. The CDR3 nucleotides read TGCAGCGATTGGGACAGTAACTATGGCTACACCTTC. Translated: CSDWDSNYGYTF.

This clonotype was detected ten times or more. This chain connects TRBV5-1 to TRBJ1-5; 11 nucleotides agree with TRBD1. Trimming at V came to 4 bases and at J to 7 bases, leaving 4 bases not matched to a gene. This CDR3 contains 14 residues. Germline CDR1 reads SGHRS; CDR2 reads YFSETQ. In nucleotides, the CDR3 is TGCGCCAGCAGCCTGGGACAGGGGGAACAGCCCCAGCATTTT. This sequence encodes CASSLGQGEQPQHF.

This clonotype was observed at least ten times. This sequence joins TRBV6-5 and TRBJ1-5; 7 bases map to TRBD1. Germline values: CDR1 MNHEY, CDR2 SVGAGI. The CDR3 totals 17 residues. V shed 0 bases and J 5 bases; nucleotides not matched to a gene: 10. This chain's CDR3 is CASSYSWRGRDYQPQHF. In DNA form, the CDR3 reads TGTGCCAGCAGTTACTCGTGGAGGGGGCGCGATTATCAGCCCCAGCATTTT.

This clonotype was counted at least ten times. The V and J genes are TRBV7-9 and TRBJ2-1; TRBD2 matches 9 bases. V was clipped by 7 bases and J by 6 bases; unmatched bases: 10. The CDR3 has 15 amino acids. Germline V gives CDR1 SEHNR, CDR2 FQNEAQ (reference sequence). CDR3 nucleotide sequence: TGTGCCAGCATCCCTAGCGGGGCGGGCGGCAATGAGCAGTTCTTC. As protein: CASIPSGAGGNEQFF.

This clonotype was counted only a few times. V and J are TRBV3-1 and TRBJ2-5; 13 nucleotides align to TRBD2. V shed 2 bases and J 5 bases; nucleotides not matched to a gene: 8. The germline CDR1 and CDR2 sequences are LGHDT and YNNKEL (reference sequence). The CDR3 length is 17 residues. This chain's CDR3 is CASSQRMGLAGTETQYF. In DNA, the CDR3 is TGTGCCAGCAGCCAACGAATGGGACTAGCGGGAACGGAGACCCAGTACTTC.

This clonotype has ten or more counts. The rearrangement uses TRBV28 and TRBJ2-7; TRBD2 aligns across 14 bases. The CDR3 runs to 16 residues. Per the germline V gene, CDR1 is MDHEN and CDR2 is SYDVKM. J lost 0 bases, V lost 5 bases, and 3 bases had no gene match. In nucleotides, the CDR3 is TGTGCCAGCAGTCCCGGGACTAGCGGGAGCTCCTACGAGCAGTACTTC. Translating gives CASSPGTSGSSYEQYF.